The 31 T cell receptor beta chains reported below all come from one sample, sequenced in a study of T cells in narcolepsy. The table came from immunoSEQ multiplex PCR; TCRdb's copy has only in-frame clones and leaves some out. The sample gives roughly 30,000 clones, approximately 77% of which show up once; roughly 2% is in the top ten. The material sequenced was memory (CD45RA-) CD4+ T cells from blood. These TCRs come from a human donor in good health.

The V gene is TRBV19, the J gene TRBJ2-1, with 7 positions matching TRBD1. After removal of 3 bases from V and 0 bases from J, the junction contained 2 bases not matched to a gene. Per the germline V gene, CDR1 is LNHDA and CDR2 is SQIVND (reference sequence). This CDR3 region has 15 residues. The CDR3 DNA reads as TGTGCCAGTAGTATGGGGACAGTCTCCTACAATGAGCAGTTCTTC. Amino acids: CASSMGTVSYNEQFF.

The genes are TRBV6-6 and TRBJ1-2; TRBD1 aligns across 8 bases. The CDR3 is 14 residues long. Trimming at V came to 5 bases and at J to 6 bases, leaving 8 bases not matched to a gene. Germline CDR1 MNHNY, CDR2 SVGAGI (reference sequence). The CDR3 DNA reads as TGTGCCAGCAGTCCCAGGACAGGGACTGATGGCTACACCTTC. This gives the protein CASSPRTGTDGYTF.

The chain recombines TRBV5-1 with TRBJ2-7, with D perhaps TRBD2 (6 bases). V was cut by 4 bases and J by 5 bases, with 16 bases left in between. The V gene's germline CDR1 is SGHRS and CDR2 YFSETQ. This CDR3 comprises 14 residues. The CDR3 sequence: CASSPGGAVDEQYF. In nucleotides, the CDR3 is TGCGCCAGCAGCCCAGGAGGGGCGGTCGACGAGCAGTACTTC.

The J gene is TRBJ1-4, the V gene TRBV11-3, with D unclear. CDR3 length: 16 amino acids. Deletions cut 1 base from V and 0 bases from J, with 9 bases between. Germline CDR1 reads SGHNT; CDR2 reads YENEEA. CDR3 protein: CASSLGQQSTNEKLFF. The CDR3 DNA reads as TGTGCCAGCAGCTTAGGCCAACAGTCAACTAATGAAAAACTGTTTTTT.

This sequence joins TRBV11-2 and TRBJ1-2, with 12 positions matching TRBD1. The CDR3 is made up of 17 amino acids. With 3 bases clipped from V and 7 bases from J, the junction kept 12 bases outside the gene matches. The germline V gene encodes CDR1 SGHAT and CDR2 FQNNGV. CDR3 nucleotides: TGTGCCAGCAGCTTGTTTGCGGGACAGGGGGCGCCGGGTGGCTACACCTTC. Translated, it gives CASSLFAGQGAPGGYTF.

The rearrangement uses TRBV19 and TRBJ2-2; TRBD1 matches 8 bases. The V segment lost 4 bases and the J segment 0 bases; nucleotides outside the gene matches: 1. Germline CDR1 and CDR2: LNHDA and SQIVND (reference sequence). The CDR3 contains 15 residues. The CDR3 DNA is TGTGCCAGTAGTAGGACAGGGACGAACACCGGGGAGCTGTTTTTT. It encodes CASSRTGTNTGELFF.

V and J are TRBV29-1 and TRBJ2-3; D is uncertain. CDR3 length equals 12 residues. Trimming left V 1 base short and J 6 bases short, with 8 bases between. Per the germline V gene, CDR1 is SQVTM and CDR2 is ANQGSEA. The DNA of the CDR3 is TGCAGCGTTGAAGCTAATTTGGATACGCAGTATTTT. It codes for CSVEANLDTQYF.

This chain uses TRBV9 with TRBJ2-2; 12 bases line up with TRBD2. After removal of 3 bases from V and 10 bases from J, the junction contained 13 bases not matched to a gene. The germline V gene encodes CDR1 SGDLS and CDR2 YYNGEE. The CDR3 spans 17 residues. For the CDR3, the DNA is TGTGCCAGCAGCGCCGCAACCGCGACTAGCGGGAGCCTGGAGCTGTTTTTT. Translating gives CASSAATATSGSLELFF.

This clone was seen a single time. The genes are TRBV11-2 and TRBJ2-3; 8 bases are a match to TRBD2. This CDR3 has 13 residues. Germline V gives CDR1 SGHAT, CDR2 FQNNGV. With V trimmed by 6 bases and J by 6 bases, 5 bases remained unmatched. The CDR3 reads CASSRGGMDTQYF. Written as DNA, the CDR3 is TGTGCCAGCAGTCGGGGGGGCATGGATACGCAGTATTTT.

The chain couples TRBV6-1 to TRBJ2-5; possible D gene TRBD2, 5 bases. The CDR3 length is 13 residues. V lost 5 bases and J lost 4, with 11 bases in between. Germline V gene data show CDR1 as MNHNS and CDR2 as SASEGT. The CDR3 reads CASSTSGRETQYF. CDR3 sequence (DNA): TGTGCCAGCAGTACTAGTGGTCGAGAGACCCAGTACTTC.

This clone has a single count. The J gene is TRBJ2-5, the V gene TRBV5-1; 7 bases fit TRBD1. The DNA end is more similar to TRBJ2-7, so the J call may be wrong. CDR1 is SGHRS, CDR2 YFSETQ, per germline. The CDR3 is 12 amino acids. The CDR3 nucleotides read TGCGCCAGCAGCATACGGGACAGCGAGCAGTACTTC. This encodes CASSIRDSEQYF.

The chain links TRBV12-5 to TRBJ1-6; maybe TRBD1 (6 bases). Trimming shortened V by 1 base and J by 10 bases, and 11 bases separated the two germline ends. The CDR3 has 14 residues. Germline CDR1 LGHNT, CDR2 FRNRAP. Here the CDR3 DNA reads TGTGCTAGTGGTTTGGCGGGGGGCGTCTCACCCCTCCACTTT. This encodes CASGLAGGVSPLHF. Filled out from reference TRBV12-5 and TRBJ1-6, the complete variable domain reads DARVTQTPRHKVTEMGQEVTMRCQPILGHNTVFWYRQTMMQGLELLAYFRNRAPLDDSGMPKDRFSAEMPDATLATLKIQPSEPRDSAVYFCASGLAGGVSPLHFGNGTRLTVT.

The chain employs TRBV7-2 and TRBJ2-3; TRBD2 is a possible D gene (6 bases). The length of the CDR3 is 16 residues. The V and J ends lost 3 bases and 0 bases respectively, with 13 bases between them. Germline V lookup: CDR1 SGHTA, CDR2 FQGNSA. CDR3 in amino acids: CASSFRGTPSTDTQYF. CDR3 bases: TGTGCCAGCAGCTTCCGGGGGACCCCTAGCACAGATACGCAGTATTTT.

This sequence joins TRBV5-8 and TRBJ2-3, with unresolved D. The CDR3 length is 16 residues. Trimming pared 1 base from V and 3 bases from J, leaving 15 bases between. The germline V gene has CDR1 SGHTS and CDR2 YDEGEE. The CDR3 loop is CASSLHRASPTDTQYF. The CDR3 DNA reads as TGTGCCAGCAGCTTGCATCGGGCTAGTCCGACAGATACGCAGTATTTT. The variable domain in full, with the rest retrieved from reference TRBV5-8 and TRBJ2-3, is EAGVTQSPTHLIKTRGQQATLRCSPISGHTSVYWYQQALGLGLQFLLWYDEGEERNRGNFPPRFSGRQFPNYSSELNVNALELEDSALYLCASSLHRASPTDTQYFGPGTRLTVL.

The J gene is TRBJ2-7, the V gene TRBV30, with 12 nucleotides matching TRBD2. V gave up 4 bases and J gave up 6 bases; unmatched junction bases: 13. This CDR3 has 16 residues. Germline V gene sequence: CDR1 GTSNPN, CDR2 SVGIG (reference sequence). For the CDR3, the DNA is TGTGCCTGGAATCCCGGAGCGACTAGCGGGGGTTCCGAGCAGTACTTC. Its translation: CAWNPGATSGGSEQYF.

The chain recombines TRBV6-6 with TRBJ2-7; 11 bases agree with TRBD1. Germline V gene lookup returns CDR1 MNHNY and CDR2 SVGAGI (reference sequence). The CDR3 runs 15 residues. With V trimmed by 5 bases and J by 4 bases, 7 bases remained unmatched. Written as DNA, the CDR3 is TGTGCCAGCAGTCGTTACGGGACAGGGGGGTACGAGCAGTACTTC. Its protein is CASSRYGTGGYEQYF.

The V and J genes are TRBV19 and TRBJ1-1; 8 bases line up with TRBD1. Unmatched junction bases numbered 14, after V lost 7 bases and J lost 4 bases. CDR1 is LNHDA and CDR2 is SQIVND in the germline V gene (reference sequence). The CDR3 loop spans 16 amino acids. The CDR3: CASTLFKGRGPTEAFF. CDR3 coding DNA: TGTGCCAGTACCCTTTTCAAGGGCAGGGGGCCCACTGAAGCTTTCTTT.

The chain combines TRBV6-5 with TRBJ1-2, with D maybe TRBD1 (5 bases). Trimming removed 8 bases from V and 8 bases from J, with 12 bases in between. CDR1 is MNHEY and CDR2 is SVGAGI in the germline V gene. The CDR3 totals 11 residues. The CDR3 sequence is CASAGVLGYTF. DNA of the CDR3: TGTGCCAGCGCGGGGGTCTTAGGCTACACCTTC.

J is TRBJ2-5 and V is TRBV30; D gene ambiguous. Trimming removed 1 base from V and 0 bases from J, with 6 bases in between. Germline CDR1 GTSNPN, CDR2 SVGIG (reference sequence). The CDR3 sequence is 13 residues long. The DNA of the CDR3 is TGTGCCTGGAGTGCCGGGTACCAAGAGACCCAGTACTTC. Protein product: CAWSAGYQETQYF.

For this clone: One junction end does not reproduce the germline sequence, and a read error may be involved. This chain links TRBV4-1 with TRBJ1-5; 7 bases align to TRBD1. The CDR3 is 15 residues long. Germline CDR1 MGHRA, CDR2 YSYEKL. The CDR3 nucleotides are TGCGCCAGCGGCCAAGATCGACAGGGAAGACAGCCCCAGCATTTT. Protein product: CASGQDRQGRQPQHF.

The rearrangement joins TRBV19 to TRBJ2-3; no definite D call. Germline lookup yields CDR1 LNHDA and CDR2 SQIVND (reference sequence). There are 11 residues in the CDR3. V was shortened by 6 bases and J by 11 bases, with 12 bases between the two germline ends. The CDR3 reads CASRAEVGQYF. CDR3 nucleotides: TGTGCCAGTAGGGCAGAGGTCGGGCAGTATTTT.

V gene TRBV5-6 combines with J gene TRBJ2-5; D could derive from TRBD1 or TRBD2 (6 bases each). The J call may be faulty, since TRBJ2-7 better matches the DNA end. CDR3 length: 14 amino acids. Germline V gene sequence: CDR1 SGHDT, CDR2 YYEEEE. CDR3 loop: CASNPGGGYYEQYF. In nucleotides, the CDR3 is TGTGCCAGCAACCCCGGGGGCGGCTACTACGAGCAGTACTTC.

The rearrangement uses TRBV10-3 and TRBJ2-2; 11 bases are shared with TRBD2. The CDR3 contains 17 residues. The trim removed 4 bases at V and 5 bases at J, leaving 9 bases unmatched. Germline CDR1 ENHRY, CDR2 SYGVKD. The CDR3 protein is CAISVGALAGGTGELFF. The CDR3 bases are TGTGCCATCAGTGTCGGGGCCCTAGCGGGAGGAACCGGGGAGCTGTTTTTT.

The CDR3 sequence is CASGRGGYTF. CDR3 DNA sequence: TGTGCCAGCGGCCGTGGTGGCTACACCTTC. The chain couples TRBV11-1 to TRBJ1-2; no clear D gene. V dropped 8 bases and J dropped 7 bases, with 8 bases sitting between them. Germline V lookup: CDR1 SGHAT, CDR2 FQDESV (reference sequence). The CDR3 is 10 amino acids.

This clone came up a few times. The rearrangement links TRBV4-2 to TRBJ2-7; 11 nucleotides agree with TRBD2. The CDR3 contains 16 residues. The V and J ends lost 0 bases and 5 bases, in that order; junction bases with no gene match: 6. Looked up from germline, CDR1 is LGHNA and CDR2 is YNFKEQ. CDR3 region: CASSQDTSGSSNEQYF. The CDR3 region has the DNA TGTGCCAGCAGCCAAGATACTAGCGGGAGCTCTAACGAGCAGTACTTC.

Here the CDR3 reads CASSLTLTGGSNSPLHF. The CDR3, as DNA: TGTGCCAGCAGCTTAACCCTGACAGGGGGCAGTAATTCACCCCTCCACTTT. The chain uses TRBV7-9 and TRBJ1-6, with TRBD1 matching 10 bases. The germline CDR1 and CDR2 sequences are SEHNR and FQNEAQ (reference sequence). Trimming took 2 bases from V and 6 from J; bases not matched to a gene: 7. The CDR3 consists of 17 residues.

This sequence joins TRBV6-5 and TRBJ1-2; D not certain. CDR1 MNHEY and CDR2 SVGAGI come from the germline V gene. This CDR3 is 14 amino acids long. V lost 0 bases, J lost 4 bases, and 9 bases lay in between. CDR3 residues: CASSYSIRTYGYTF. The DNA of the CDR3 is TGTGCCAGCAGTTACTCCATCAGAACCTATGGCTACACCTTC.

This rearrangement joins TRBV30 to TRBJ1-1; tentative D call: TRBD1 (5 bases). Germline assignment: CDR1 GTSNPN and CDR2 SVGIG (reference sequence). V lost 3 bases and J 1 base, leaving 18 bases between the germline ends. The CDR3 sequence is 16 residues long. The CDR3 DNA sequence: TGTGCCTGGAGGTCAGCCCCAGGGTCGGAGAACACTGAAGCTTTCTTT. It codes for CAWRSAPGSENTEAFF.

The genes are TRBV18 and TRBJ1-1; D perhaps matches TRBD1 (5 bases). V gave up 1 base and J gave up 2 bases, with 8 bases separating them. The CDR3 extends over 14 amino acids. Per the germline V gene, CDR1 is KGHSH and CDR2 is LQKENI. The CDR3 loop reads CASSPRGGNTEAFF. CDR3 DNA: TGTGCCAGCTCACCACGTGGGGGAAACACTGAAGCTTTCTTT.

This chain uses TRBV27 with TRBJ2-1, with a weak D call TRBD2 (7 bases). V was cut by 9 bases and J by 10 bases, with 22 bases left in between. CDR3 length: 14 amino acids. Germline values: CDR1 MNHEY, CDR2 SMNVEV (reference sequence). The CDR3 sequence: CASRDGGGLKEQFF. CDR3 sequence (DNA): TGTGCCAGTAGGGACGGCGGGGGCCTGAAAGAGCAGTTCTTC.

This chain connects TRBV18 to TRBJ1-4; perhaps TRBD1 as D (6 bases). Deletions cut 2 bases from V and 8 bases from J, with 12 bases between. CDR1 and CDR2 from the germline V gene are KGHSH and LQKENI. The CDR3 runs 14 residues. The CDR3 sequence: CASSPAGVDEKLFF. CDR3 coding DNA: TGTGCCAGCTCACCAGCAGGGGTTGACGAAAAACTGTTTTTT. The full variable domain, in which reference TRBV18 and TRBJ1-4 provide the parts outside the CDR3, is NAGVMQNPRHLVRRRGQEARLRCSPMKGHSHVYWYRQLPEEGLKFMVYLQKENIIDESGMPKERFSAEFPKEGPSILRIQQVVRGDSAAYFCASSPAGVDEKLFFGSGTQLSVL.